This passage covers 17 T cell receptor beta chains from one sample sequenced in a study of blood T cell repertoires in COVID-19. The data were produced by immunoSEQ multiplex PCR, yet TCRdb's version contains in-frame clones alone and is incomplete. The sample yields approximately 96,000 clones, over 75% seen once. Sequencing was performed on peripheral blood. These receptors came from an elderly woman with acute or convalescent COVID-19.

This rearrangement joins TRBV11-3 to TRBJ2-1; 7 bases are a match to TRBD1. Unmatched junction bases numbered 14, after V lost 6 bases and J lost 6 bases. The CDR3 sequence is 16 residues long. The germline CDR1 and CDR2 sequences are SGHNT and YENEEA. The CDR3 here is CASSPTGARGSNEQFF. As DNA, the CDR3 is TGTGCCAGCAGTCCCACAGGGGCGCGCGGGTCCAATGAGCAGTTCTTC. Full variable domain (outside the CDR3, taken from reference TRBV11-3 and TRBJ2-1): EAGVVQSPRYKIIEKKQPVAFWCNPISGHNTLYWYLQNLGQGPELLIRYENEEAVDDSQLPKDRFSAERLKGVDSTLKIQPAELGDSAVYLCASSPTGARGSNEQFFGPGTRLTVL.

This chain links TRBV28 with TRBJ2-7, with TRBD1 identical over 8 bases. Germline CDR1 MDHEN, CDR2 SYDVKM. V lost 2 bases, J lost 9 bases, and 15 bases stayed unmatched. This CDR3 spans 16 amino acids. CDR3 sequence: CASSLRWRSGGPWQYF. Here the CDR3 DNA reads TGTGCCAGCAGTTTACGTTGGCGGTCAGGGGGCCCCTGGCAGTACTTC.

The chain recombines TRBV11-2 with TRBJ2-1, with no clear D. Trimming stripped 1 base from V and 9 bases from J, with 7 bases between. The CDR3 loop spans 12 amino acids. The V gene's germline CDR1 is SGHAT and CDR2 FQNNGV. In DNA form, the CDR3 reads TGTGCCAGCAGCTTAGTACGAGGTGAGCAGTTCTTC. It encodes CASSLVRGEQFF.

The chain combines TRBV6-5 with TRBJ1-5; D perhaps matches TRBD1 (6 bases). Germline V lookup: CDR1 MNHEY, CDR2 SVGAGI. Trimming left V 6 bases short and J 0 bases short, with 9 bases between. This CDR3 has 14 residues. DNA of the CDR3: TGTGCCAGCAGGACAGGTTATAGCAATCAGCCCCAGCATTTT. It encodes CASRTGYSNQPQHF.

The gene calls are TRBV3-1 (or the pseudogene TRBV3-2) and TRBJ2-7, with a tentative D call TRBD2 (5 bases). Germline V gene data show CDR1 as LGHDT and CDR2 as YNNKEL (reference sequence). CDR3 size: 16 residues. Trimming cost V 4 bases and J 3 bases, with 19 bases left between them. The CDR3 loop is CASSPNGGNAGYEQYF. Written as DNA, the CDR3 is TGTGCCAGCAGCCCCAATGGAGGAAACGCCGGCTACGAGCAGTACTTC.

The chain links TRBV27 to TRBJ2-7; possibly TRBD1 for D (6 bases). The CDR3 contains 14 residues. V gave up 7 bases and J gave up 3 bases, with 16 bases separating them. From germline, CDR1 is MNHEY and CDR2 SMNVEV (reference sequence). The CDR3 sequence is CASTRRGPHYEQYV. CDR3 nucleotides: TGTGCCAGCACTCGCAGGGGACCGCACTACGAGCAGTACGTC.

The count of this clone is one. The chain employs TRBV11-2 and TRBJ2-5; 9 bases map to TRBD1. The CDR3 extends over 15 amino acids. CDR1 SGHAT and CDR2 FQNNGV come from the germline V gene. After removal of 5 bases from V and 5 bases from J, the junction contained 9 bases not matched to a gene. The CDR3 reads CASSPSGQGTETQYF. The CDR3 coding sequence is TGTGCCAGCAGCCCGTCGGGACAGGGAACGGAGACCCAGTACTTC.

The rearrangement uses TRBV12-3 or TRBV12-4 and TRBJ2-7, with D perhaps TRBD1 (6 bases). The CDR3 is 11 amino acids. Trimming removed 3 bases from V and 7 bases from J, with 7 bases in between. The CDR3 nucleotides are TGTGCCAGCAGTTTTAGGGGGGAGCAGTACTTC. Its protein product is CASSFRGEQYF.

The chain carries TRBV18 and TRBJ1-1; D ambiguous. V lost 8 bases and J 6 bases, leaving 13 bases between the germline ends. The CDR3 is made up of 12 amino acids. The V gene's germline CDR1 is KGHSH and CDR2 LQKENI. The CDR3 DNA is TGTGCCAGCAACCCCGGGTTGGCTGAAGCTTTCTTT. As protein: CASNPGLAEAFF. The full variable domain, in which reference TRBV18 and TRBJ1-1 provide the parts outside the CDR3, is NAGVMQNPRHLVRRRGQEARLRCSPMKGHSHVYWYRQLPEEGLKFMVYLQKENIIDESGMPKERFSAEFPKEGPSILRIQQVVRGDSAAYFCASNPGLAEAFFGQGTRLTVV.

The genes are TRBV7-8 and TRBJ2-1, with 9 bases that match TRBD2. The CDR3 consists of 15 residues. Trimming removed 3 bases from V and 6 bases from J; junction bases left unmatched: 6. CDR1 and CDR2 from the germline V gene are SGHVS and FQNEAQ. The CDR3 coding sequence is TGTGCCAGCAGCTTTATGGCGGGGGGGGTCAATGAGCAGTTCTTC. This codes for CASSFMAGGVNEQFF. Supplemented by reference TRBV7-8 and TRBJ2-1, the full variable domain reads GAGVSQSPRYKVAKRGQDVALRCDPISGHVSLFWYQQALGQGPEFLTYFQNEAQLDKSGLPSDRFFAERPEGSVSTLKIQRTQQEDSAVYLCASSFMAGGVNEQFFGPGTRLTVL.

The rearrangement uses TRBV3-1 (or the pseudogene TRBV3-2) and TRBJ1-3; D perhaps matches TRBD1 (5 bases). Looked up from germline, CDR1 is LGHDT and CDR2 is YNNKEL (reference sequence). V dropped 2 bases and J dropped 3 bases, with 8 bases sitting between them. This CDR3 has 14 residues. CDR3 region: CASSQQGIGNTIYF. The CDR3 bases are TGTGCCAGCAGCCAACAGGGAATTGGAAACACCATATATTTT.

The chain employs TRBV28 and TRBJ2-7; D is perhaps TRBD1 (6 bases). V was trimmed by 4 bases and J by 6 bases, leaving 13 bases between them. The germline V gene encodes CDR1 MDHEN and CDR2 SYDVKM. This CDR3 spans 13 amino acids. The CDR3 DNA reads TGTGCCAGCAGTTCCCACACAGGGCGCGAGCAGTACGTC. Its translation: CASSSHTGREQYV.

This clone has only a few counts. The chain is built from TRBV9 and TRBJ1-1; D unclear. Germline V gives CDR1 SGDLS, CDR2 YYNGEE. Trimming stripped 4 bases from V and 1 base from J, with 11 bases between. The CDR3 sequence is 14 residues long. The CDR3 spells CASSPRVGNTEAFF. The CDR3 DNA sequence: TGTGCCAGCAGCCCCCGGGTGGGGAACACTGAAGCTTTCTTT.

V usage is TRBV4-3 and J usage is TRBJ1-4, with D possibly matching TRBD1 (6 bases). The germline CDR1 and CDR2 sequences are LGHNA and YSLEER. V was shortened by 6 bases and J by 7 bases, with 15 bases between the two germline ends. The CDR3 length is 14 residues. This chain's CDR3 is CASRLTGPTEKLFF. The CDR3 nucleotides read TGCGCCAGCAGGCTGACAGGACCGACTGAAAAACTGTTTTTT.

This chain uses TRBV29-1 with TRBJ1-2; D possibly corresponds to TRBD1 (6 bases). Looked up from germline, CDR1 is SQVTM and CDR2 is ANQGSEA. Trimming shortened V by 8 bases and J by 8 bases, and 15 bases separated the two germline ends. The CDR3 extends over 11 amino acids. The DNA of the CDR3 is TGCAGCCACGAGGGGGATGGGGGCTACACCTTC. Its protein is CSHEGDGGYTF.

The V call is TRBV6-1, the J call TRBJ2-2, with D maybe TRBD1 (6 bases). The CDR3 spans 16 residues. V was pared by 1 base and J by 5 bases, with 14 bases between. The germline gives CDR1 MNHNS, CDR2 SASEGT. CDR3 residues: CASSEDRAARTGELFF. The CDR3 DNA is TGTGCCAGCAGTGAAGACAGGGCCGCGAGAACCGGGGAGCTGTTTTTT.

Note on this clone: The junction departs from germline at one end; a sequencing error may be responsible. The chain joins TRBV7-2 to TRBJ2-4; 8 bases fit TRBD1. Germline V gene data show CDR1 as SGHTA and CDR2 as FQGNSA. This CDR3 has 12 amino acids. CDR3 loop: CASSKYRDRPNF. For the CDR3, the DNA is TGTGCCAGCAGCAAATATCGGGACAGGCCGAACTTC.